This passage covers 18 T cell receptor beta chains from one sample sequenced in a study of response to subunit inactivated influenza vaccine. MiXCR was run by TCRdb on the RT-PCR reads, yielding one entry per CDR3 protein. Here the sample spans under 750,000 distinct CDR3 sequences, about an eighth being singletons. Specimen: PBMCs from blood, collected on the day of vaccination. The source of these receptors is a man aged 50 to 59 who received an inactivated influenza vaccine.

In its sample, this clonotype was seen a few times. The rearrangement joins TRBV12-3 or TRBV12-4 to TRBJ2-7, with D tentatively TRBD1 (5 bases). The CDR3 runs to 14 residues. V was pared by 1 base and J by 6 bases, with 13 bases between. CDR3 in DNA: TGTGCCAGCAGTTTAGAGGGCAGGGTCGCCGAGCAGTACTTC. The encoded protein is CASSLEGRVAEQYF.

In its sample, this clonotype was seen a few times. The rearrangement uses TRBV30 and TRBJ1-1; TRBD1 is a possible D gene (5 bases). Germline assignment: CDR1 GTSNPN and CDR2 SVGIG (reference sequence). The CDR3 runs 14 residues. Deletions cut 2 bases from V and 5 bases from J, with 15 bases between. The CDR3 here is CAWSLGAGRTEAFF. The CDR3 region has the DNA TGTGCCTGGAGTCTAGGGGCCGGGCGAACTGAAGCTTTCTTT.

This clonotype was found many times. The chain carries TRBV12-3 or TRBV12-4 and TRBJ2-3; D possibly corresponds to TRBD1 (5 bases). V gave up 1 base and J gave up 0 bases, with 8 bases separating them. The CDR3 extends over 15 amino acids. CDR3 amino acids: CASSLGDSSTDTQYF. The CDR3 DNA follows: TGTGCCAGCAGTTTAGGTGACAGTAGCACAGATACGCAGTATTTT.

The J gene is TRBJ2-3, the V gene TRBV7-2, with TRBD2 matching 7 bases. The germline V gene encodes CDR1 SGHTA and CDR2 FQGNSA. The CDR3 is 17 residues long. J was trimmed by 3 bases and V by 1 base; bases with no gene match: 10. The CDR3 DNA reads TGTGCCAGCAGCTTAGTCCCAGGGCTAGCGGTTACAGATACGCAGTATTTT. Its protein product is CASSLVPGLAVTDTQYF.

J is TRBJ2-1 and V is TRBV27, with 14 nucleotides matching TRBD2. J lost 9 bases, V lost 11 bases, and 9 bases had no gene match. Germline assignment: CDR1 MNHEY and CDR2 SMNVEV (reference sequence). The CDR3 has 14 residues. Here the CDR3 reads CAVGTSGSLSEQFF. Here the CDR3 DNA reads TGTGCCGTCGGGACTAGCGGGAGTTTAAGTGAGCAGTTCTTC.

The chain carries TRBV7-9 and TRBJ1-5; D not certain. The J call may be mistaken, given a closer DNA end match to TRBJ2-3. Germline CDR1 and CDR2: SEHNR and FQNEAQ (reference sequence). The CDR3 has 14 amino acids. Written as DNA, the CDR3 is TGTGCCAGCAGCTTATCGCAGGCCGTCGGGCCCCAGTATTTT. It encodes CASSLSQAVGPQYF.

This clonotype was observed many times. The chain is built from TRBV12-3 or TRBV12-4 and TRBJ2-7; D is possibly TRBD2 (7 bases). This CDR3 has 15 amino acids. Between the trimmed V and J ends, which lost 5 bases and 0 bases, there was a span of 14 bases. CDR3 in DNA: TGTGCCAGCAGTCGAGGGGGGGGCCTCTCCTACGAGCAGTACTTC. Its protein product is CASSRGGGLSYEQYF.

The chain links TRBV7-9 to TRBJ1-1; D possibly corresponds to TRBD1 (6 bases). The CDR3 is 15 amino acids. Trimming stripped 0 bases from V and 4 bases from J, with 12 bases between. Germline CDR1 reads SEHNR; CDR2 reads FQNEAQ (reference sequence). CDR3 bases: TGTGCCAGCAGCTTAGCAGGGGGAGGGTCCACTGAAGCTTTCTTT. Amino acids: CASSLAGGGSTEAFF.

A few counts support this clonotype. The chain combines TRBV20-1 with TRBJ2-1; 10 bases are a match to TRBD1. The CDR3 is made up of 13 amino acids. V lost 8 bases, J lost 9 bases, and 10 bases stayed unmatched. Germline loops: CDR1 DFQATT, CDR2 SNEGSKA (reference sequence). CDR3 sequence: CSPDRGRGSEQFF. The CDR3 DNA sequence: TGCAGTCCAGACAGGGGGCGGGGGAGTGAGCAGTTCTTC.

The chain combines TRBV2 with TRBJ2-3; TRBD1 agrees at 10 bases. There are 16 residues in the CDR3. The V and J ends lost 6 bases and 8 bases, in that order; junction bases with no gene match: 14. Germline CDR1 and CDR2: SNHLY and FYNNEI. The CDR3 reads CASRLAGTGVSGTQYF. In DNA form, the CDR3 reads TGTGCCAGCAGATTAGCCGGGACAGGGGTTTCGGGTACGCAGTATTTT.

This clonotype came up a few times. The chain employs TRBV7-9 and TRBJ2-1, with 9 bases matching TRBD2. CDR1 is SEHNR, CDR2 FQNEAQ, per germline (reference sequence). CDR3 size: 16 residues. V trimming: 1 base; J trimming: 11 bases; junction bases outside the gene matches: 12. This chain's CDR3 is CASSLGELLRGGQQFF. Here the CDR3 DNA reads TGTGCCAGCAGCTTAGGCGAGTTGTTGCGGGGGGGTCAGCAGTTCTTC. Filled out from reference TRBV7-9 and TRBJ2-1, the complete variable domain reads DTGVSQNPRHKITKRGQNVTFRCDPISEHNRLYWYRQTLGQGPEFLTYFQNEAQLEKSRLLSDRFSAERPKGSFSTLEIQRTEQGDSAMYLCASSLGELLRGGQQFFGPGTRLTVL.

The V and J genes are TRBV3-1 and TRBJ2-3; 7 bases align to TRBD1. V lost 1 base, J lost 9 bases, and 7 bases stayed unmatched. Germline CDR1 LGHDT, CDR2 YNNKEL (reference sequence). CDR3 size: 14 residues. The CDR3 bases are TGTGCCAGCAGCCAAGTCGGACAGGCTGGAACGCAGTATTTT. It yields the protein CASSQVGQAGTQYF.

This clonotype has a handful of counts. The gene calls are TRBV6-1 and TRBJ1-4, with D perhaps TRBD1 (5 bases). CDR1 is MNHNS, CDR2 SASEGT, per germline. V was cut by 4 bases and J by 9 bases, with 15 bases left in between. This CDR3 region has 14 residues. CDR3 amino acids: CASSGSRVEQKLFF. The CDR3 nucleotides are TGTGCCAGCAGTGGGAGCAGGGTCGAGCAAAAACTGTTTTTT.

This clonotype was recorded a few times. The gene calls are TRBV27 and TRBJ2-7, with D perhaps matching TRBD2 (6 bases). V lost 5 bases and J lost 1, with 9 bases in between. Looked up from germline, CDR1 is MNHEY and CDR2 is SMNVEV (reference sequence). The CDR3 is made up of 13 amino acids. CDR3 coding DNA: TGTGCCAGCAGTGTAGCGGAGTCCTACGAGCAGTACTTC. It is translated as CASSVAESYEQYF.

This clonotype occurred a few times. The V and J genes are TRBV5-1 and TRBJ2-3; D might be TRBD1 or TRBD2, each matching 5 bases. The V gene's germline CDR1 is SGHRS and CDR2 YFSETQ. V was shortened by 0 bases and J by 1 base, with 9 bases between the two germline ends. This CDR3 spans 15 amino acids. The CDR3 loop reads CASSLGGDGTDTQYF. CDR3 DNA: TGCGCCAGCAGCTTGGGAGGGGACGGCACAGATACGCAGTATTTT. The variable domain in full, completed from reference TRBV5-1 and TRBJ2-3, reads KAGVTQTPRYLIKTRGQQVTLSCSPISGHRSVSWYQQTPGQGLQFLFEYFSETQRNKGNFPGRFSGRQFSNSRSEMNVSTLELGDSALYLCASSLGGDGTDTQYFGPGTRLTVL.

Many counts were recorded for this clonotype. The V and J genes are TRBV5-1 and TRBJ2-1; 13 bases align to TRBD2. Germline CDR1 and CDR2: SGHRS and YFSETQ. Unmatched junction bases numbered 9, after V lost 1 base and J lost 2 bases. The CDR3 has 19 amino acids. In nucleotides, the CDR3 is TGCGCCAGCAGCTTGACCGGGACTAGCGGGAACCTAGCCTACAATGAGCAGTTCTTC. This gives the protein CASSLTGTSGNLAYNEQFF.

This clonotype came up a few times. The CDR3 coding sequence is TGTGCCAGCAGTTTCAGCCGGGACAGGATAGGTGAAGCTTTCTTT. Residues: CASSFSRDRIGEAFF. V gene TRBV12-3 or TRBV12-4 combines with J gene TRBJ1-1; 8 nucleotides line up with TRBD1. Trimming at V came to 3 bases and at J to 7 bases, leaving 10 bases not matched to a gene. The length of the CDR3 is 15 residues.

This clonotype has ten or more counts. The gene calls are TRBV20-1 and TRBJ2-2; D may be TRBD1 (5 bases). V dropped 0 bases and J dropped 2 bases, with 16 bases sitting between them. The CDR3 length is 17 residues. The germline V gene has CDR1 DFQATT and CDR2 SNEGSKA (reference sequence). DNA for the CDR3: TGCAGTGCTAGAGACCCTCTTGACAGCCGAAACACCGGGGAGCTGTTTTTT. Residues: CSARDPLDSRNTGELFF.